This record covers a single T cell receptor beta chain. What this receptor recognizes is not known. No quality values exist for individual bases; no much larger clone is one base distant. This specimen belongs to a study of blood T cell repertoires in COVID-19 (dated by TCRdb to 2020 to 2022). With respect to the entire study: Collaborator samples came from the United States, Italy and Spain and covered acute and convalescent phases of COVID-19. The material from the prospective study consisted of cDNA or gDNA derived from T cells, B-cell-depleted T cells, or PBMCs. Deeply sampled blood TCRbeta repertoires from subjects exposed to, actively infected with, or recovered from COVID-19 were included in the dataset. Sample metadata almost always included a de-identified subject ID, COVID-19 status, age in years and sex. The repertoires were released in a freely available public database meant as a resource for research on the immune response to SARS-CoV-2. Samples were obtained from the ongoing ImmuneRACE study (first 160 participants) and from over a thousand subjects provided by 6 global collaborators. Where available, HLA class I and class II types were obtained from metadata supplied by the sample provider rather than from assay-based typing. What the work shows at the level of the full study, not this receptor alone: How much clinical and demographic metadata was included differed by source and by participant, and the metadata was provided uncurated.

The CDR3 contains 14 residues, cysteine and phenylalanine counted. Just CDR3 DNA is preserved here, 42 bases in frame from base 1. Looking up the germline V gene yields CDR1 SGHRS and CDR2 YFSETQ. Clipping removes 3 bases from V and 0 bases from J, with 0 as the unmatched junction base count. Collaborating institutions collected whole blood in K2EDTA tubes following their own protocols. Collaborator samples were shipped for TCRbeta analysis as frozen whole blood, isolated PBMCs, or DNA extracted from either sample type. The immunoSEQ Assay, a bias-controlled multiplex PCR, was used to amplify TCRbeta CDR3 regions from genomic DNA. The source study handled its data this way. The number of nucleated cells in each sample was estimated from the amplification of reference gene primers within the assay. To quantify the absolute abundance of each unique TCRbeta CDR3 rearrangement, sequence reads were collapsed and filtered. Productive Simpson clonality was computed per sample as the square root of Simpson's diversity index over productive rearrangements. TCRdb holds this immuneACCESS table with in-frame rearrangements only. Some clones are missing; in checked studies, unresolved V genes explain under half, and the rest has no known cause. That table furnishes V, J and clone size, whereas the DNA furnished D and trimming. The sample table records over 200,000 clones; 83% of these occur just once. Clones ranked in the top ten supply around 5.4% of the sample.

The TCR was taken from a man at least 80 years old with acute or convalescent COVID-19. This receptor chain uses TRBV5-1 and TRBJ2-7; the junction holds 10 bases that match TRBD1. The sequenced sample was peripheral blood. At the DNA level, the sequence is TGCGCCAGCAGCTGGACAGGGGGCTCCTACGAGCAGTACTTC. It translates as CASSWTGGSYEQYF.